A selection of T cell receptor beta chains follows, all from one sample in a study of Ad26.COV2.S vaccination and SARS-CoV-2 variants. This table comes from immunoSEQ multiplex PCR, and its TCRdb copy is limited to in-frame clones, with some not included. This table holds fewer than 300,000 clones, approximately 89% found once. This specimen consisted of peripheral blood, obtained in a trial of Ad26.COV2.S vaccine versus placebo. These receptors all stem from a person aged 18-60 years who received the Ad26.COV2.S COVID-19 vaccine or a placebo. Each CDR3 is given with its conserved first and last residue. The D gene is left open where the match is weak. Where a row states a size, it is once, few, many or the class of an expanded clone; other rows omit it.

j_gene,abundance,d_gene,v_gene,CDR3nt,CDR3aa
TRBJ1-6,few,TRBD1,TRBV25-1,TGTGCCAGCAAGCCCGACAGGGGTGAGAATTCACCCCTCCACTTT,CASKPDRGENSPLHF
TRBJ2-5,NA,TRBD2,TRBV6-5,TGTGCCAGCAGCCTTAGCGGGAGGTCACAAGAGACCCAGTACTTC,CASSLSGRSQETQYF
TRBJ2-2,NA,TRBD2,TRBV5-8,TGTGCCAGCACCACTAGCGGGGGCGGCGTGCTGTTTTTT,CASTTSGGGVLFF
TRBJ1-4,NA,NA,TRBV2,TGTGCCAGCAATACTGGGGGGGCTCCTAATGAAAAACTGTTTTTT,CASNTGGAPNEKLFF
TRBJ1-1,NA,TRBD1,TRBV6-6,TGTGCCAGCGTCCCCGGGCAGGGGGCGAGCACTGAAGCTTTCTTT,CASVPGQGASTEAFF
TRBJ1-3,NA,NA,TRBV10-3,TGTGCCATCAGCTCCCTGAGTGGTCAGGCTTCACACACCATATATTTT,CAISSLSGQASHTIYF
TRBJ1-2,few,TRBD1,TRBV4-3,TGCGCCAGCAGCCGCTTACCGGGACAGTCTAACTATGGCTACACCTTC,CASSRLPGQSNYGYTF
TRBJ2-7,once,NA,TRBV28,TGTGCCAGCAGTTCTGGAGCTTACGAGCAGTACTTC,CASSSGAYEQYF
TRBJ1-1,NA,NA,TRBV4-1,TGCGCCAGCAGCCAAGTCCCTCCGCCGGCCGGAGCTGAAGCTTTCTTT,CASSQVPPPAGAEAFF
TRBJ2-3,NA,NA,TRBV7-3,TGTGCCAGCAGCCCAACAGGGACAGATACGCAGTATTTT,CASSPTGTDTQYF
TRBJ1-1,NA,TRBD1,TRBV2,TGTGCCACCAAGTCCCAGGGGGCTATGAACACTGAAGCTTTCTTT,CATKSQGAMNTEAFF
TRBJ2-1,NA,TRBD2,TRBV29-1,TGCAGCGTTGTCGCTAGCGGGGGGAATGAGCAGTTCTTC,CSVVASGGNEQFF
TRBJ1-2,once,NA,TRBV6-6,TGTGCCAGCAGGTCGGACGGATCTAACTATGGCTACACCTTC,CASRSDGSNYGYTF
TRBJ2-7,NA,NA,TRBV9,TGTGCCAGCAGCGTGGCAGGGGAAATTTACTACGAGCAGTACTTC,CASSVAGEIYYEQYF
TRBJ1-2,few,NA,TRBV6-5,TGTGCCAGCAGTTACTCCTGGACTGAATATGGCTACACCTTC,CASSYSWTEYGYTF
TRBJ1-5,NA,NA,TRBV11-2,TGTGCCAGCAGCTTACAGCGCAATCAGCCCCAGCATTTT,CASSLQRNQPQHF
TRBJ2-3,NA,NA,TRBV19,TGTGCCAGTAGTCCCGGTCTGGGGAGGTCGTCAGATACGCAGTATTTT,CASSPGLGRSSDTQYF
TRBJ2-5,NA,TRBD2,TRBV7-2,TGTGCCAGCAGCAGAGCGGGGCCGCGGACCCAGTACTTC,CASSRAGPRTQYF
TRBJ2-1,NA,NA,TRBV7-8,TGTGCCAGCAGCTTAGGTTTAAACGGGATCTACAATGAGCAGTTCTTC,CASSLGLNGIYNEQFF
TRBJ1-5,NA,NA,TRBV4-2,TGTGCCAGCAGCCAAGAAGGTGGACGGGAAAATCAGCCCCAGCATTTT,CASSQEGGRENQPQHF
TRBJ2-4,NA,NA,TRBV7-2,TGTGCCAGCAGCCCGAGGGGCGGGGCGGACGCTATAGCCAAAAACATTCAGTACTTC,CASSPRGGADAIAKNIQYF
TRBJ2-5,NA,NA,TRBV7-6,TGTGCCAGCAGCTACGATCTTGGGGGCCAAGAGACCCAGTACTTC,CASSYDLGGQETQYF
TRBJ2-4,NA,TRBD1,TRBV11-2,TGTGCCAGCAGCTTAAGGGGGCAGGGGATAGCCAAAAACATTCAGTACTTC,CASSLRGQGIAKNIQYF
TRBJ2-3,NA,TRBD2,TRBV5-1,TGCGCCAGCAGCTCCGGGACTAGTGTGGCAGATACGCAGTATTTT,CASSSGTSVADTQYF
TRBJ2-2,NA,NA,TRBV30,TGTGCCTGGAGTCACGAGAACACCGGGGAGCTGTTTTTT,CAWSHENTGELFF
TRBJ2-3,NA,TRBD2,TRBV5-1,TGCGCCAGCAGCTTGGGTAGCGGGAGGAAATCTAGCACAGATACGCAGTATTTT,CASSLGSGRKSSTDTQYF
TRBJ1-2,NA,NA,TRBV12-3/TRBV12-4,TGTGCCAGCAGTTTTGCTGGCTATGGCTACACCTTC,CASSFAGYGYTF
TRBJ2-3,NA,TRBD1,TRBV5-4,TGTGCCATTCAACCCGGGACAGGAGGAGATACGCAGTATTTT,CAIQPGTGGDTQYF
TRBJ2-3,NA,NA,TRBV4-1,TGCGCCAGCAGCCAAGGTGTAGGAACTGGACGGGGCACAGATACGCAGTATTTT,CASSQGVGTGRGTDTQYF
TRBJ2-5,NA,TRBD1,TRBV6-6,TGTGCCAGCAGCCCCGGGGACAGGGGAATGGAGACCCAGTACTTC,CASSPGDRGMETQYF
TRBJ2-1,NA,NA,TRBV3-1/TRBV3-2,TGTGCCAGCAGCAGGACAGACAATGAGCAGTTCTTC,CASSRTDNEQFF
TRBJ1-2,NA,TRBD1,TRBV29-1,TGCAGCGTTGATTTCGCCGGACAGGGCCACTATGGCTACACCTTC,CSVDFAGQGHYGYTF
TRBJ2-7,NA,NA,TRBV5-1,TGCGCCAGCAGCTCAACTACCTACGAGCAGTACTTC,CASSSTTYEQYF
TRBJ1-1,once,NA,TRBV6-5,TGTGCCAGCAGGCCCGGTGGGGGGCAAATAACTGAAGCTTTCTTT,CASRPGGGQITEAFF
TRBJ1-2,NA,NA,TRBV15,TGTGCCACCAGCAGGCAGGGTGTCTTCTATGGCTACACCTTC,CATSRQGVFYGYTF